The 24 T cell receptor beta chains given below trace back to one sample, sequenced in a study of cytomegalovirus exposure and HLA in healthy donors. The primer mix had 60 Vbeta and 13 Jbeta primers. Assay used: immunoSEQ multiplex PCR; TCRdb lists only in-frame clones, some missing. The profile shows roughly 84,000 clones, 65% to 80% of them singletons. Input material: PBMCs. The receptor set was obtained from a human donor in good health.

Written as DNA, the CDR3 is TGTGCCAGCAGTGACAGGGATAGCAATCAGCCCCAGCATTTT. Translated: CASSDRDSNQPQHF. The chain combines TRBV6-1 with TRBJ1-5; a possible D gene is TRBD1 (5 bases). The CDR3 spans 14 residues. Germline CDR1 and CDR2: MNHNS and SASEGT. V was shortened by 3 bases and J by 0 bases, with 6 bases between the two germline ends.

The genes are TRBV6-5 and TRBJ2-3; the D gene is possibly TRBD2 (7 bases). Per germline, CDR1 MNHEY and CDR2 SVGAGI. V lost 5 bases and J 8 bases, leaving 8 bases between the germline ends. The CDR3 is 11 residues long. DNA for the CDR3: TGTGCCAGCAGTGCGGGGGCTACGCAGTATTTT. Amino acid sequence: CASSAGATQYF.

This clone was detected only once. The J gene is TRBJ1-2, the V gene TRBV4-3, with 7 nucleotides matching TRBD1. This CDR3 comprises 15 residues. From germline, CDR1 is LGHNA and CDR2 YSLEER. V was clipped by 3 bases and J by 3 bases; unmatched bases: 7. Here the CDR3 reads CASSQVQGLDYGYTF. CDR3 coding DNA: TGCGCCAGCAGCCAGGTACAGGGGTTGGACTATGGCTACACCTTC.

The V gene is TRBV7-6, the J gene TRBJ2-5; D not resolved. With 2 bases removed from V and 7 bases from J, the gap between germline ends came to 8 bases. The CDR3 extends over 12 amino acids. The germline V gene has CDR1 SGHVS and CDR2 FNYEAQ. CDR3 region: CASSLPGATQYF. The CDR3 DNA reads as TGTGCCAGCAGCTTACCCGGTGCGACCCAGTACTTC.

The rearrangement joins TRBV7-2 to TRBJ2-7; 11 bases map to TRBD2. Germline loops: CDR1 SGHTA, CDR2 FQGNSA. V dropped 5 bases and J dropped 6; count of bases not matched to a gene: 9. The CDR3 covers 15 residues. CDR3 in amino acids: CASSLVSGGAGEQYF. The CDR3 DNA follows: TGTGCCAGCAGCCTAGTTAGCGGGGGGGCCGGCGAGCAGTACTTC.

The chain couples TRBV6-5 to TRBJ2-1; TRBD1 is a possible D gene (6 bases). The CDR3 is made up of 15 amino acids. V was cut by 6 bases and J by 4 bases, with 16 bases left in between. Germline V gene lookup returns CDR1 MNHEY and CDR2 SVGAGI. This CDR3 reads CASSYGAGQYNEQFF. The CDR3 DNA sequence: TGTGCCAGCAGCTACGGGGCAGGACAGTACAATGAGCAGTTCTTC.

V and J are TRBV2 and TRBJ2-3; 14 bases fit TRBD2. Germline values: CDR1 SNHLY, CDR2 FYNNEI. J gave up 4 bases and V 5 bases, and 5 bases lay outside the gene matches. The CDR3 is made up of 16 amino acids. The CDR3 nucleotides are TGTGCCAGCAGTATGACTAGCGGGGGGGCCCCAGATACGCAGTATTTT. Protein sequence: CASSMTSGGAPDTQYF.

The chain couples TRBV5-1 to TRBJ2-1, with 9 bases that match TRBD2. CDR1 SGHRS and CDR2 YFSETQ come from the germline V gene. CDR3 size: 15 residues. With 0 bases clipped from V and 5 bases from J, the junction kept 3 bases outside the gene matches. The CDR3 sequence: CASSLGLAGDNEQFF. The CDR3 DNA is TGCGCCAGCAGCTTGGGGTTAGCGGGAGACAATGAGCAGTTCTTC. Full variable domain (missing parts from reference TRBV5-1 and TRBJ2-1): KAGVTQTPRYLIKTRGQQVTLSCSPISGHRSVSWYQQTPGQGLQFLFEYFSETQRNKGNFPGRFSGRQFSNSRSEMNVSTLELGDSALYLCASSLGLAGDNEQFFGPGTRLTVL.

This chain connects TRBV7-9 to TRBJ2-1; 10 bases align to TRBD1. V lost 5 bases, J lost 1 base, and 2 bases stayed unmatched. CDR3 length: 15 residues. CDR1 is SEHNR, CDR2 FQNEAQ, per germline (reference sequence). The CDR3 nucleotides are TGTGCCAGCAGCCCGGGACAGGGGTCCTACAATGAGCAGTTCTTC. This encodes CASSPGQGSYNEQFF.

The chain is built from TRBV7-9 and TRBJ2-7, with D possibly TRBD1 on 7 matching bases. From germline, CDR1 is SEHNR and CDR2 FQNEAQ (reference sequence). The CDR3 spans 15 residues. The V and J ends lost 5 bases and 6 bases respectively, with 20 bases between them. The CDR3 coding sequence is TGTGCCAGCAGCCCCAGGGGGACTGGCGATCGCGAGCAGTACTTC. Translating gives CASSPRGTGDREQYF.

The chain couples TRBV4-3 to TRBJ1-1, with TRBD1 identical over 10 bases. Germline CDR1 is LGHNA and CDR2 is YSLEER. The CDR3 runs 15 residues. Germline trimming cut 0 bases from V and 11 bases from J; bases unmatched to any gene: 9. The CDR3 DNA sequence: TGCGCCAGCAGCCAAGATAAGGACAGGGGGGCGACGGCTTTCTTT. It yields the protein CASSQDKDRGATAFF.

This clone has only one observation. The V and J genes are TRBV6-6 and TRBJ2-3; the D gene is possibly TRBD1 (5 bases). This CDR3 spans 15 amino acids. Per the germline V gene, CDR1 is MNHNY and CDR2 is SVGAGI (reference sequence). The germline V and J ends were trimmed by 2 bases and 3 bases, with 12 bases remaining between them. The CDR3 coding sequence is TGTGCCAGCAGTTACCCCCAGGGTGGTACAGATACGCAGTATTTT. As protein: CASSYPQGGTDTQYF.

J is TRBJ1-1 and V is TRBV7-6; 10 bases are shared with TRBD1. The CDR3 totals 15 residues. The trim removed 0 bases at V and 3 bases at J, leaving 1 base unmatched. Germline values: CDR1 SGHVS, CDR2 FNYEAQ. CDR3 sequence (DNA): TGTGCCAGCAGCTTAGCGGGGACAGGGGACACTGAAGCTTTCTTT. It encodes CASSLAGTGDTEAFF.

The chain links TRBV15 to TRBJ1-4; 7 bases match TRBD1. Germline V CDR1 and CDR2: LNHNV, YYDKDF (reference sequence). V gave up 3 bases and J gave up 8 bases; unmatched junction bases: 12. This CDR3 is built from 16 residues. The CDR3 here is CATSSPARQGGEKLFF. CDR3 coding DNA: TGTGCCACCAGCAGTCCCGCCCGACAGGGAGGAGAAAAACTGTTTTTT.

In its sample, this clone was seen once. The chain recombines TRBV7-2 with TRBJ1-2; 9 bases are a match to TRBD1. The CDR3 is 13 amino acids. Unmatched junction bases numbered 1, after V lost 3 bases and J lost 5 bases. Germline assignment: CDR1 SGHTA and CDR2 FQGNSA. In DNA form, the CDR3 reads TGTGCCAGCAGCTTGGGGACAGGGTATGGCTACACCTTC. It encodes CASSLGTGYGYTF.

The V and J genes are TRBV5-5 and TRBJ2-7; possibly TRBD1 for D (6 bases). With 3 bases removed from V and 2 bases from J, the gap between germline ends came to 9 bases. The V gene's germline CDR1 is SGHKS and CDR2 YYEKEE (reference sequence). The CDR3 covers 13 residues. The CDR3 protein is CASSWTDTYEQYF. For the CDR3, the DNA is TGTGCCAGCAGCTGGACAGACACCTACGAGCAGTACTTC.

The chain joins TRBV7-9 to TRBJ2-5; perhaps TRBD1 as D (6 bases). CDR1 and CDR2 (germline): SEHNR, FQNEAQ (reference sequence). V lost 1 base to trimming and J lost 4 bases, with 13 bases between them. The CDR3 is made up of 15 amino acids. The CDR3 region is CASSLDLGAAETQYF. CDR3 sequence (DNA): TGTGCCAGCAGCTTAGATCTGGGGGCTGCAGAGACCCAGTACTTC.

The chain employs TRBV19 and TRBJ2-3, with TRBD1 matching over 8 bases. Germline loops: CDR1 LNHDA, CDR2 SQIVND (reference sequence). The junction had 10 bases not matched to a gene; V was cut back by 4 bases and J by 4 bases. This CDR3 region has 16 residues. CDR3 region: CASSRGTGGSADTQYF. The CDR3 bases are TGTGCCAGTAGTAGGGGAACAGGGGGAAGTGCAGATACGCAGTATTTT. Drawing the rest from reference TRBV19 and TRBJ2-3, the complete variable domain is DGGITQSPKYLFRKEGQNVTLSCEQNLNHDAMYWYRQDPGQGLRLIYYSQIVNDFQKGDIAEGYSVSREKKESFPLTVTSAQKNPTAFYLCASSRGTGGSADTQYFGPGTRLTVL.

The chain uses TRBV19 and TRBJ2-7, with TRBD1 matching 10 bases. Trimming took 5 bases from V and 4 from J; bases not matched to a gene: 5. The germline CDR1 and CDR2 sequences are LNHDA and SQIVND (reference sequence). This CDR3 is 14 amino acids long. The CDR3 region has the DNA TGTGCCAGTAGTTCCTCGGGACAGGGGTACGAGCAGTACTTC. Protein product: CASSSSGQGYEQYF.

The chain carries TRBV11-3 and TRBJ2-3; perhaps TRBD2 as D (7 bases). Germline CDR1 reads SGHNT; CDR2 reads YENEEA. With 3 bases removed from V and 4 bases from J, the gap between germline ends came to 11 bases. This CDR3 region has 14 residues. This chain's CDR3 is CASSLGGRSDTQYF. CDR3 bases: TGTGCCAGCAGCTTGGGGGGGCGGTCAGATACGCAGTATTTT.

The rearrangement joins TRBV9 to TRBJ2-3; possible D gene TRBD2, 6 bases. The CDR3 loop spans 17 amino acids. Per germline, CDR1 SGDLS and CDR2 YYNGEE. Trimming cost V 3 bases and J 1 base, with 18 bases left between them. CDR3 residues: CASSAGRGGLGTDTQYF. Written as DNA, the CDR3 is TGTGCCAGCAGCGCCGGCCGGGGAGGACTCGGCACAGATACGCAGTATTTT.

The V and J genes are TRBV7-8 and TRBJ1-3; TRBD1 matches at 9 bases. This CDR3 contains 14 residues. The trim removed 4 bases at V and 5 bases at J, leaving 3 bases unmatched. Germline CDR1 and CDR2: SGHVS and FQNEAQ. This CDR3 reads CASSSTGGRNTIYF. The CDR3, as DNA: TGTGCCAGCAGCTCGACAGGGGGGCGAAACACCATATATTTT.

The chain is built from TRBV29-1 and TRBJ2-1; D is undetermined. V gave up 2 bases and J gave up 6 bases, with 11 bases separating them. Germline-derived CDR1 and CDR2 are SQVTM and ANQGSEA. The CDR3 sequence is 13 residues long. The CDR3 protein is CSVEPWAGNEQFF. DNA for the CDR3: TGCAGCGTTGAACCTTGGGCTGGCAATGAGCAGTTCTTC.

This chain uses TRBV19 with TRBJ1-2, with 9 bases fitting TRBD1. Germline trimming cut 5 bases from V and 4 bases from J; bases unmatched to any gene: 8. The length of the CDR3 is 15 residues. Germline lookup yields CDR1 LNHDA and CDR2 SQIVND (reference sequence). This CDR3 is CASSSPDRGAYGYTF. Written as DNA, the CDR3 is TGTGCCAGTAGTTCCCCGGACAGGGGAGCCTATGGCTACACCTTC. The entire variable domain, with the rest obtained from reference TRBV19 and TRBJ1-2, is as follows: DGGITQSPKYLFRKEGQNVTLSCEQNLNHDAMYWYRQDPGQGLRLIYYSQIVNDFQKGDIAEGYSVSREKKESFPLTVTSAQKNPTAFYLCASSSPDRGAYGYTFGSGTRLTVV.